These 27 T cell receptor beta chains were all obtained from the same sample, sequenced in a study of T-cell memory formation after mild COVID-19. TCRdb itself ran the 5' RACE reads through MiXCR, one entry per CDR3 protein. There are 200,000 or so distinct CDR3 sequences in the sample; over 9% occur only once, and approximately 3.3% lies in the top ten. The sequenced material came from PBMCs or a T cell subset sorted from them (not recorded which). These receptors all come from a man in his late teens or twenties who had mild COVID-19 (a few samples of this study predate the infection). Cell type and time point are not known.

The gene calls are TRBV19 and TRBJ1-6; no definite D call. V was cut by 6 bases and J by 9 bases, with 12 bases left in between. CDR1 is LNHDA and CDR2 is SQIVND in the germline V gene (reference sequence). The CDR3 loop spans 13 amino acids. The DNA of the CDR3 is TGTGCCAGTAGCGAAAGAGTGGGTTCACCCCTCCACTTT. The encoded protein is CASSERVGSPLHF.

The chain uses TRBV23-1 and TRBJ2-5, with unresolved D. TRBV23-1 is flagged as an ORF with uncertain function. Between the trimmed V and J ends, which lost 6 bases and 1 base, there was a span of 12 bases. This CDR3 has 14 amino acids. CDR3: CASSYTSIQETQYF. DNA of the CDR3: TGCGCCAGCAGCTACACCAGTATCCAAGAGACCCAGTACTTC.

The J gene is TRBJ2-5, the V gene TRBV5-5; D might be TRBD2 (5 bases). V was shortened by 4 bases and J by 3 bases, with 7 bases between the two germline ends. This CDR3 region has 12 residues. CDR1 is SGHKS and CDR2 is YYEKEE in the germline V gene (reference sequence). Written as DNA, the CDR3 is TGTGCCAGCAGCGCGGAGGAAGAGACCCAGTACTTC. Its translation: CASSAEEETQYF.

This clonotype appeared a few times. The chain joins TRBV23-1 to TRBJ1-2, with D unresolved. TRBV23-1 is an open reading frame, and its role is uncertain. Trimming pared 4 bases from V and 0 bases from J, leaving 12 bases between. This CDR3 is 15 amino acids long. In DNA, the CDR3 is TGCGCCAGCAGTCCCCGGAGATTCGCTAACTATGGCTACACCTTC. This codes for CASSPRRFANYGYTF.

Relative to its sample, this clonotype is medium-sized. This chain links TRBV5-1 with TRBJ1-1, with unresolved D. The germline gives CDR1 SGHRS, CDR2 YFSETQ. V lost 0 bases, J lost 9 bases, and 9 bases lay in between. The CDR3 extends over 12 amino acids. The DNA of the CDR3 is TGCGCCAGCAGCTTGGAAGGACCCCAAGCTTTCTTT. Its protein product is CASSLEGPQAFF.

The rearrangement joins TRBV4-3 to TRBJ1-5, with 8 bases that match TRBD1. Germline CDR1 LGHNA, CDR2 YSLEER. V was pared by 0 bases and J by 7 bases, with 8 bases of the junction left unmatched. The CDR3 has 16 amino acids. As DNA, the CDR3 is TGCGCCAGCAGCCAAGATAACGGACAGGGTGGCCAGCCCCAGCATTTT. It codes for CASSQDNGQGGQPQHF.

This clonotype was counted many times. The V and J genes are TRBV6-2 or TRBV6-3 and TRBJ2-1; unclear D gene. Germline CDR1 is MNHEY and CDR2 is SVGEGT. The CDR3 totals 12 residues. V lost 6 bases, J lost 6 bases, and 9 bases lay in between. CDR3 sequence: CASSSRFNEQFF. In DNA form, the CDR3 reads TGTGCCAGCAGCTCCCGGTTCAATGAGCAGTTCTTC.

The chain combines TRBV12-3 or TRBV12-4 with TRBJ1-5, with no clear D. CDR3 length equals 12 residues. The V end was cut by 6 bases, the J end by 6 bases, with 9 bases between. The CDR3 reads CASSQQVQPQHF. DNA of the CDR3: TGTGCCAGCAGCCAGCAGGTTCAGCCCCAGCATTTT.

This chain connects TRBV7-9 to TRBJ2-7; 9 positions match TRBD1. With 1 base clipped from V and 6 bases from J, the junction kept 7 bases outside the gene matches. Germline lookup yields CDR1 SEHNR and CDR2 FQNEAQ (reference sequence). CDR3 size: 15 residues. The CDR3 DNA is TGTGCCAGCAGCTTAGGGGACAGGGAGATAGTCGAGCAGTACGTC. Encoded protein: CASSLGDREIVEQYV.

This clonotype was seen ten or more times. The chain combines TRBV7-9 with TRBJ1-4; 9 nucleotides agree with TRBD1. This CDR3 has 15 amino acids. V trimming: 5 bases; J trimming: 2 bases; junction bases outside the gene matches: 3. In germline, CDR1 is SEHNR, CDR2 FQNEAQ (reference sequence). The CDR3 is CASSPGTGTNEKLFF. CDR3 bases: TGTGCCAGCAGCCCCGGGACAGGGACTAATGAAAAACTGTTTTTT.

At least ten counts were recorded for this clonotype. In DNA form, the CDR3 reads TGCGCCAGCAGCTCGCAGGGGGACTATGGCTACACCTTC. It yields the protein CASSSQGDYGYTF. This chain joins TRBV5-1 and TRBJ1-2, with 7 bases fitting TRBD1. Germline CDR1 and CDR2: SGHRS and YFSETQ. The CDR3 contains 13 residues. Germline trimming cut 3 bases from V and 3 bases from J; bases unmatched to any gene: 2.

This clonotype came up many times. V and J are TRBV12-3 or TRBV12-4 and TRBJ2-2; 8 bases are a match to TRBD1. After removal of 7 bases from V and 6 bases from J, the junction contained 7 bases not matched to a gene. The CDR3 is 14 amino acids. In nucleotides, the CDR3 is TGTGCCAGCACCTGGACAGGGCGGCCCGGGGAGCTGTTTTTT. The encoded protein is CASTWTGRPGELFF.

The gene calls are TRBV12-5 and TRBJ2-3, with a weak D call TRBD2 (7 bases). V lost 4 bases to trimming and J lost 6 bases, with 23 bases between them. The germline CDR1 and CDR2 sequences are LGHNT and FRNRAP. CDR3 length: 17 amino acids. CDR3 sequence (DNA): TGTGCTAGTGGTTGGGGGCCGGGACTAAGAAGGACTGATACGCAGTATTTT. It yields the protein CASGWGPGLRRTDTQYF.

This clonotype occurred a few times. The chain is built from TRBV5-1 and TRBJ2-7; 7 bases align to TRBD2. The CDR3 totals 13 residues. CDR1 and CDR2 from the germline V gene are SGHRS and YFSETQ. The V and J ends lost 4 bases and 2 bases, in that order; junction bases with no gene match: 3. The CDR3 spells CASSRGETYEQYV. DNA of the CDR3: TGCGCCAGCAGCCGGGGGGAGACCTACGAGCAGTACGTC.

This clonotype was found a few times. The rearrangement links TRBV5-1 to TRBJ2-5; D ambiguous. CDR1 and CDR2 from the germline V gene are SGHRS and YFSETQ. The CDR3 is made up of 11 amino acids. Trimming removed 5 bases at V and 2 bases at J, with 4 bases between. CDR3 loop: CASREQETQYF. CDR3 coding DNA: TGCGCCAGCAGGGAACAAGAGACCCAGTACTTC.

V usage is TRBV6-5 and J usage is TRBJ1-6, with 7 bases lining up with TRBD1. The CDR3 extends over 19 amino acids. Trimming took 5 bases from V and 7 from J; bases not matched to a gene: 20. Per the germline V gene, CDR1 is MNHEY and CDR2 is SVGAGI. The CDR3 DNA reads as TGTGCCAGCAGTCCAACCCGTGACTACAGGGTACAGGGGAATTCACCCCTCCACTTT. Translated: CASSPTRDYRVQGNSPLHF.

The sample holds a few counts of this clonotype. The CDR3 sequence is CASSRGPTTYNEQFF. Here the CDR3 DNA reads TGTGCCAGCAGTAGAGGACCCACCACCTACAATGAGCAGTTCTTC. This chain uses TRBV6-2 or TRBV6-3 with TRBJ2-1; D is unresolved. Trimming pared 5 bases from V and 2 bases from J, leaving 13 bases between. Germline V gene lookup returns CDR1 MNHEY and CDR2 SVGEGT. This CDR3 is built from 15 residues.

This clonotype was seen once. CDR3 loop: CASSPVVNRGTDTQYF. CDR3 DNA: TGCGCCAGCAGCCCCGTAGTAAACAGAGGCACAGATACGCAGTATTTT. The chain has TRBV5-1 and TRBJ2-3; D is unresolved. Germline V gene lookup returns CDR1 SGHRS and CDR2 YFSETQ. The CDR3 contains 16 residues. The V end lost 4 bases, the J end lost 1 base, and 16 bases lay between the germline ends. The entire variable domain, with the rest obtained from reference TRBV5-1 and TRBJ2-3, is as follows: KAGVTQTPRYLIKTRGQQVTLSCSPISGHRSVSWYQQTPGQGLQFLFEYFSETQRNKGNFPGRFSGRQFSNSRSEMNVSTLELGDSALYLCASSPVVNRGTDTQYFGPGTRLTVL.

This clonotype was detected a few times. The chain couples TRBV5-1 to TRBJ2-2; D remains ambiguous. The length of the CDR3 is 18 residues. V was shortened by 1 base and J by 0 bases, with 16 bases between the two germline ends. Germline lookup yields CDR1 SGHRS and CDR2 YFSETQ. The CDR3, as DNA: TGCGCCAGCAGCTTGAACGGCAGGAGACTTGCGAACACCGGGGAGCTGTTTTTT. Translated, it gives CASSLNGRRLANTGELFF.

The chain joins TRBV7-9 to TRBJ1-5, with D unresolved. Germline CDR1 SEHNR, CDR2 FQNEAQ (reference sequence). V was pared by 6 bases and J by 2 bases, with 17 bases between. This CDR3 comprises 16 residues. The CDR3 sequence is CASSREFDRGNQPQHF. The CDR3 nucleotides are TGTGCCAGCAGTCGAGAATTTGACCGGGGCAATCAGCCCCAGCATTTT.

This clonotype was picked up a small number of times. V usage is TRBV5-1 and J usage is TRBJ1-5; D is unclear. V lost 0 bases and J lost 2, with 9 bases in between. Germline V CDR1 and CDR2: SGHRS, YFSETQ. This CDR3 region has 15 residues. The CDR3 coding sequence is TGCGCCAGCAGCTTGGGGGTGGACCGCAATCAGCCCCAGCATTTT. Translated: CASSLGVDRNQPQHF. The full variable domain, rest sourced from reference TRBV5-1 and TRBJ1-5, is KAGVTQTPRYLIKTRGQQVTLSCSPISGHRSVSWYQQTPGQGLQFLFEYFSETQRNKGNFPGRFSGRQFSNSRSEMNVSTLELGDSALYLCASSLGVDRNQPQHFGDGTRLSIL.

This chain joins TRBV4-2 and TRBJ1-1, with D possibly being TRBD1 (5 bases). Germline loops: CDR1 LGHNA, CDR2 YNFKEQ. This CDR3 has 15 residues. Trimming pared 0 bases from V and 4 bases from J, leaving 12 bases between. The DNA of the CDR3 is TGTGCCAGCAGCCAAGATTCTGGGGGTCTCACTGAAGCTTTCTTT. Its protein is CASSQDSGGLTEAFF.

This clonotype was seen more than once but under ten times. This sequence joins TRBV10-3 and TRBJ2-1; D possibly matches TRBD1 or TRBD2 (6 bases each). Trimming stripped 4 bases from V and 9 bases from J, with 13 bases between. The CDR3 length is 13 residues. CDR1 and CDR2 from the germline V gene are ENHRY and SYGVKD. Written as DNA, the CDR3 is TGTGCCATCAGTGGCGGGAAGGGGGGTGAGCAGTTCTTC. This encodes CAISGGKGGEQFF.

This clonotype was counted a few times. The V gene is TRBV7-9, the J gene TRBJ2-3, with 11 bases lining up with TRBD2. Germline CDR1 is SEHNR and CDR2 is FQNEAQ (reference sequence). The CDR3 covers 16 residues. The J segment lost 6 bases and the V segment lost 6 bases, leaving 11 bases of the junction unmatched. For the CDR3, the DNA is TGTGCCAGCAGTGATACTAGCGGGGGACCCGGGGATACGCAGTATTTT. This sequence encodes CASSDTSGGPGDTQYF. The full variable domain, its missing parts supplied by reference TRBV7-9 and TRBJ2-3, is DTGVSQNPRHKITKRGQNVTFRCDPISEHNRLYWYRQTLGQGPEFLTYFQNEAQLEKSRLLSDRFSAERPKGSFSTLEIQRTEQGDSAMYLCASSDTSGGPGDTQYFGPGTRLTVL.

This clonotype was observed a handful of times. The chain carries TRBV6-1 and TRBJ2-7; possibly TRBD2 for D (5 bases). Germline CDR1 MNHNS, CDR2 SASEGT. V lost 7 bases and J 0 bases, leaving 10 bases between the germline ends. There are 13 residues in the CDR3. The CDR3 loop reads CASTAGSSYEQYV. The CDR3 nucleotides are TGTGCCAGCACCGCGGGCAGCTCCTACGAGCAGTACGTC.

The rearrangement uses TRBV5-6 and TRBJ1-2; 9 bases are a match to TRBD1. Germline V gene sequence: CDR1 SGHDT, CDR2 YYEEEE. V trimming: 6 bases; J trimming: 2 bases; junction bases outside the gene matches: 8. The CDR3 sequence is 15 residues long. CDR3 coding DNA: TGTGCCAGCATAGGCTGGGACAGGGTCAACTATGGCTACACCTTC. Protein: CASIGWDRVNYGYTF.

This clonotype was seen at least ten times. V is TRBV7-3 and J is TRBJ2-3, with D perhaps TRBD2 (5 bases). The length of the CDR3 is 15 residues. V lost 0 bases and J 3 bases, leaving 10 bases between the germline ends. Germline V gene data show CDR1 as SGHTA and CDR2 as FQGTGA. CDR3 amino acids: CASSLTPRATDTQYF. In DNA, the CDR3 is TGTGCCAGCAGCTTAACCCCGAGGGCAACAGATACGCAGTATTTT.